Listed here is a single TCR beta chain. Its antigen is as yet unknown. These data are taken from a study of T cell repertoires in cytomegalovirus infection. Whole-study context: Indications of both CMV infection and matching HLA type were provided by public TCR beta signatures. The study's findings and limits: Across the ex vivo response, the dominant clonotypes were HLA-C-restricted CMV-specific TCR beta clonotypes. Identification of carriers of CMV plus the relevant HLA was performed using cumulative public TCR beta family frequency.

V was shortened by 0 bases and J by 2 bases, with 12 bases between the two germline ends. The germline V gene encodes CDR1 SGHNT and CDR2 YYREEE (reference sequence). There are 15 residues in the CDR3. From the reads, TCRdb called clonotypes with MiXCR, one entry per CDR3 protein. Among a few hundred thousand distinct CDR3 sequences listed, 40% were seen once. Sequencing was performed on cultured PBMCs, taken from culture after CMV antigen stimulation. The V and J genes are TRBV5-4 and TRBJ2-7; unclear D gene. The receptor comes from a human donor in good health (CMV status not recorded). Some clones in this sample may be carry-over from other donors' samples. The CDR3 DNA follows: TGTGCCAGCAGCTTGGACCAGGTGGATACCTACGAGCAGTACTTC. This encodes CASSLDQVDTYEQYF.